The T cell receptor (beta chain) described here comes from a study of beta chain features in type 1 diabetes. Study-level findings and limits: Shorter TCRB CDR3s, moderately but significantly so, marked every one of the four CD4+ subsets in Type 1 diabetes patients. For cells with high TCR expression, cDNA sequencing could yield over-representation. In type 1 diabetes patients, VDJ junctions had fewer insertions; deletions at these junctions were more frequent. Comparison showed that naive, central memory and Treg TCRB repertoires appeared more similar among patients than among healthy donors. For patients and controls alike, PCR might favor shorter templates to the same degree.

The table lists this clone with a few counts. The antigen is undetermined. Expressed TCRB transcripts were sequenced after all isolated RNA was converted to cDNA. Sequencing used immunoSEQ multiplex PCR; TCRdb keeps in-frame clones, though not all of them. The table includes hundreds of thousands of clones, over 12% detected once. The sequenced sample consisted of naive CD4+ T cells from blood. The receptor's source is a man aged 18 to 30 with type 1 diabetes.

CDR3 sequence (DNA): TGCGCCAGCCGTTTCCAGGGTCTCACCGGGGAGCTGTTTTTT. Translated, it gives CASRFQGLTGELFF. This chain connects TRBV5-1 to TRBJ2-2; possible D gene TRBD1, 5 bases. The germline V gene has CDR1 SGHRS and CDR2 YFSETQ. V gave up 7 bases and J gave up 4 bases, with 14 bases separating them. The CDR3 length is 14 residues.